Presented here are 7 T cell receptor beta chains from one specimen sequenced in a study of tumor-infiltrating lymphocytes in primary liver carcinoma. TCR beta cDNA was prepared out of roughly 0.5 ug total RNA by means of a constant-region primer. TCR beta libraries came from three nested multiplex PCR rounds using slightly modified ARM-PCR. The opening two PCR rounds, around 9 cycles each, paired TRBV1-TRBV30 forward primers with a C-beta reverse primer. A single record per CDR3 protein comes from TCRdb applying MiXCR to the multiplex PCR reads. The repertoire consists of more than 85,000 distinct CDR3 sequences, with about four fifths occurring once and the leading ten covering roughly a fifth. From 20-30 mg of unsorted bulk tissue, DNA and RNA were co-extracted together. The sequenced material came from liver tumor tissue from sampling region 3. Subset noted: tumor region T3, left-lateral pole. Every receptor here comes from a man aged 40-49 years with primary liver carcinoma and hepatitis B virus infection.

A remark on this clonotype: One end of the junction fails to match germline, which may point to a read error. This CDR3 reads CASSQAAAGSGNIIYF. CDR3 nucleotides: TGCGCCAGCAGCCAAGCCGCGGCAGGGAGTGGAAACATCATATATTTT. The V call is TRBV4-3, the J call TRBJ1-3; D possibly corresponds to TRBD1 (5 bases). Germline loops: CDR1 LGHNA, CDR2 YSLEER. The CDR3 runs to 16 residues.

At least ten counts were recorded for this clonotype. The V gene is TRBV28, the J gene TRBJ1-2, with D tentatively TRBD1 (5 bases). Trimming left V 6 bases short and J 5 bases short, with 16 bases between. Germline CDR1 is MDHEN and CDR2 is SYDVKM. The CDR3 consists of 14 residues. The DNA of the CDR3 is TGTGCCAGCAGCCGGCGGGACGGACCTTATGGCTACACCTTC. It specifies CASSRRDGPYGYTF.

This chain links TRBV6-6 with TRBJ2-5; weak D call: TRBD2 (5 bases). The CDR3 has 16 amino acids. CDR1 is MNHNY and CDR2 is SVGAGI in the germline V gene (reference sequence). Trimming took off 5 bases at V and 11 bases at J, with 27 bases between the two ends. CDR3 sequence: CASSDFIEIRDNEQYF. The CDR3 DNA follows: TGTGCCAGCAGTGACTTTATTGAGATTCGGGATAATGAGCAGTACTTC.

For this clonotype: One end of the junction is discordant with germline, which a read error may explain. The chain uses TRBV12-3 or TRBV12-4 and TRBJ2-3; TRBD2 matches at 10 bases. The CDR3 is 15 residues long. The CDR3 DNA follows: TGTACCAGCAGTCAAGCGGGAGGGGAGGGGAATACGCAGTATTTT. Its protein is CTSSQAGGEGNTQYF.

The genes are TRBV4-1 and TRBJ2-1, with 8 positions matching TRBD2. Per the germline V gene, CDR1 is MGHRA and CDR2 is YSYEKL. The CDR3 covers 17 residues. V was pared by 4 bases and J by 12 bases, with 20 bases of the junction left unmatched. The CDR3 loop is CASSPRGVPGGRSVQFF. For the CDR3, the DNA is TGCGCCAGCAGCCCCAGAGGGGTACCGGGAGGGCGTAGCGTGCAGTTCTTC.

As for this clonotype: Likely a read error: the CDR3 ends without its conserved phenylalanine or tryptophan. The chain recombines TRBV5-4 with TRBJ1-1; possibly TRBD1 for D (6 bases). CDR3 length: 14 amino acids. Germline V CDR1 and CDR2: SGHNT, YYREEE (reference sequence). CDR3 region: CAGRSGQGTIEAFY. For the CDR3, the DNA is TGTGCCGGCAGATCCGGGCAGGGGACCATTGAAGCTTTCTAT.

This clonotype was detected only a few times. This chain joins TRBV4-2 and TRBJ2-5, with 10 bases fitting TRBD1. V lost 4 bases to trimming and J lost 1 base; unmatched junction nucleotides: 6. The germline CDR1 and CDR2 sequences are LGHNA and YNFKEQ. The CDR3 contains 16 residues. CDR3 DNA sequence: TGTGCCAGCAGCCCAGACAGGACAGGGGGCCAAGAGACCCAGTACTTC. Translation: CASSPDRTGGQETQYF.